By share, the clone carrying this T cell receptor (beta chain) ranks as large. The antigen is unknown. The data derive from a study of metastatic and nonmetastatic thyroid tumors. This CDR3 has 17 residues. V was pared by 1 base and J by 7 bases, with 22 bases between. Looked up from germline, CDR1 is SGHNT and CDR2 is YENEEA. Per the study methods: Between-group CDR3 differences, defined by clinicopathological status, yielded a distant-metastasis classifier for papillary thyroid cancer. TCRdb used MiXCR to call clones anew from the PCR reads. In this record, the V and J calls reflect TCRdb's handling and not the investigators' own analysis. The sample records more than 9,000 clones, 25% to 35% being singletons. The entire patient cohort was treatment-naive prior to thyroid surgery. General study results and limits: Reports indicated that malignant thyroid tumors showed significantly higher TCR beta diversity than benign nodules did, in blood and tumor.

This receptor was obtained from a male donor with papillary thyroid cancer or a benign thyroid nodule (not recorded which). Some clones in this sample may be carry-over from other donors' samples. This chain joins TRBV11-3 and TRBJ1-2; a weak D match, TRBD1 (6 bases). The sample consisted of tumor tissue. The CDR3 protein is CASSLVFLQGNMGGYTF. CDR3 sequence (DNA): TGTGCCAGCAGCTTAGTTTTCCTTCAGGGGAACATGGGTGGCTACACCTTC.